Each of the 10 T cell receptor beta chains below was sequenced from the same sample in a study of glioma-infiltrating T cells. Amplification of TCR alpha and beta CDR3 regions from RNA used iRepertoire nested multiplex PCR. TCRdb used MiXCR to reprocess the multiplex PCR reads, holding one entry per CDR3 protein. The sample yields around 180,000 distinct CDR3 sequences, under 55% seen once. Sequencing input: glioma tissue, nonneoplastic brain tissue, or PBMCs (not recorded which). The receptors come from a human donor with low-grade glioma or glioblastoma, undergoing nonglioma brain surgery, or in good health (not recorded which).

Concerning this clonotype: Being one base from a much bigger clone, this may be a read error. This chain links TRBV7-9 with TRBJ2-3; D unresolved. This CDR3 is built from 13 residues. V was trimmed by 8 bases and J by 2 bases, leaving 11 bases between them. Germline values: CDR1 SEHNR, CDR2 FQNEAQ (reference sequence). The CDR3 sequence: CASGRCDTDTQYF. CDR3 nucleotide sequence: TGTGCCAGCGGAAGGTGTGACACAGATACGCAGTATTTT.

There are many counts of this clonotype. This chain links TRBV2 with TRBJ1-6; 7 nucleotides align to TRBD1. The J segment lost 18 bases and the V segment lost 5 bases, leaving 7 bases of the junction unmatched. The CDR3 totals 11 residues. CDR1 is SNHLY and CDR2 is FYNNEI in the germline V gene. This CDR3 reads CASSYDRAPHF. CDR3 nucleotide sequence: TGTGCCAGCAGTTATGACAGGGCCCCCCACTTT.

This clonotype was counted between two and nine times. The chain joins TRBV29-1 to TRBJ2-5, with no clear D. The CDR3 is 12 amino acids. CDR1 is SQVTM and CDR2 is ANQGSEA in the germline V gene. V was clipped by 5 bases and J by 1 base, with 8 bases between them. CDR3 region: CSVPLTQETQYF. In DNA, the CDR3 is TGCAGCGTTCCCCTAACCCAAGAGACCCAGTACTTC.

Points on this clonotype: Being one base from a much bigger clone, this may be a read error. The rearrangement joins TRBV20-1 to TRBJ2-7; D is undetermined. This CDR3 region has 12 residues. Germline V gives CDR1 DFQATT, CDR2 SNEGSKA (reference sequence). V lost 3 bases and J lost 4, with 10 bases in between. As DNA, the CDR3 is TGCAGTGCTAGCCCTACGGTGTACGAGCAGTACTTC. This codes for CSASPTVYEQYF.

The V gene is TRBV19, the J gene TRBJ2-2, with 7 positions matching TRBD2. The CDR3 is 16 residues long. The V and J ends lost 5 bases and 0 bases, in that order; junction bases with no gene match: 6. CDR1 and CDR2 (germline): LNHDA, SQIVND (reference sequence). CDR3 DNA sequence: TGTGCCAGTAGTCCGGGACTACCCGCGAACACCGGGGAGCTGTTTTTT. Its protein is CASSPGLPANTGELFF.

This clonotype was seen many times. The chain joins TRBV3-1 to TRBJ1-2; D unclear. V gave up 3 bases and J gave up 2 bases, with 7 bases separating them. The CDR3 loop spans 13 amino acids. Looked up from germline, CDR1 is LGHDT and CDR2 is YNNKEL (reference sequence). The CDR3 DNA reads TGTGCCAGCAGCCAGGGCAGAAACTATGGCTACACCTTC. Translating gives CASSQGRNYGYTF.

In this sample, this clonotype turned up many times. The chain is built from TRBV7-8 and TRBJ1-5, with D possibly TRBD1 on 5 matching bases. CDR3 length: 13 amino acids. CDR1 and CDR2 from the germline V gene are SGHVS and FQNEAQ. V was clipped by 1 base and J by 9 bases, with 10 bases between them. Here the CDR3 DNA reads TGTGCCAGCAGCTTAGGGGGACGGCTGCCCCAGCATTTT. Translated, it gives CASSLGGRLPQHF.

This clonotype was counted between two and nine times. The chain combines TRBV2 with TRBJ2-3; 8 bases match TRBD1. Germline CDR1 reads SNHLY; CDR2 reads FYNNEI. The CDR3 covers 14 residues. Trimming at V came to 8 bases and at J to 0 bases, leaving 4 bases not matched to a gene. Here the CDR3 reads CASHRDRSTDTQYF. For the CDR3, the DNA is TGTGCCAGCCACCGGGACAGGAGCACAGATACGCAGTATTTT.

This clonotype was seen at least ten times. The genes are TRBV20-1 and TRBJ2-3; maybe TRBD2 (5 bases). Deletions cut 6 bases from V and 6 bases from J, with 16 bases between. Germline V gene data show CDR1 as DFQATT and CDR2 as SNEGSKA (reference sequence). The length of the CDR3 is 13 residues. CDR3 nucleotide sequence: TGCAGTGCCCATATAACCCCGGGGGATACGCAGTATTTT. Its translation: CSAHITPGDTQYF.

V usage is TRBV19 and J usage is TRBJ2-7, with TRBD1 identical over 9 bases. CDR1 and CDR2 from the germline V gene are LNHDA and SQIVND (reference sequence). The J segment lost 7 bases and the V segment lost 5 bases, leaving 9 bases of the junction unmatched. The CDR3 runs 14 residues. CDR3 in DNA: TGTGCCAGTAGTGCATCCGGGACAGGGAGAGAGCAGTACTTC. Amino acid sequence: CASSASGTGREQYF.